This T cell receptor beta chain was observed in a study of CD8+ T cells in alopecia areata. Between the trimmed V and J ends, which lost 4 bases and 8 bases, there was a span of 11 bases. The CDR3 contains 12 residues. The germline CDR1 and CDR2 sequences are MNHNS and SASEGT. Following RNA extraction, reverse transcription yielded cDNA that acted as the sequencing template. Sequencing used immunoSEQ multiplex PCR; TCRdb keeps in-frame clones, though not all of them. The sample includes 200,000 to 250,000 clones, 57% seen only once; the top ten take 0.45%. Only a few counts were recorded for this clone.

This TCR was sampled from a human donor with alopecia areata. The specimen was CD4+ T cells sorted from blood, collected at week 0. V usage is TRBV6-1 and J usage is TRBJ1-2; D ambiguous. CDR3 residues: CASSANKIGYTF. The CDR3 DNA reads TGTGCCAGCAGTGCTAATAAAATAGGCTACACCTTC.